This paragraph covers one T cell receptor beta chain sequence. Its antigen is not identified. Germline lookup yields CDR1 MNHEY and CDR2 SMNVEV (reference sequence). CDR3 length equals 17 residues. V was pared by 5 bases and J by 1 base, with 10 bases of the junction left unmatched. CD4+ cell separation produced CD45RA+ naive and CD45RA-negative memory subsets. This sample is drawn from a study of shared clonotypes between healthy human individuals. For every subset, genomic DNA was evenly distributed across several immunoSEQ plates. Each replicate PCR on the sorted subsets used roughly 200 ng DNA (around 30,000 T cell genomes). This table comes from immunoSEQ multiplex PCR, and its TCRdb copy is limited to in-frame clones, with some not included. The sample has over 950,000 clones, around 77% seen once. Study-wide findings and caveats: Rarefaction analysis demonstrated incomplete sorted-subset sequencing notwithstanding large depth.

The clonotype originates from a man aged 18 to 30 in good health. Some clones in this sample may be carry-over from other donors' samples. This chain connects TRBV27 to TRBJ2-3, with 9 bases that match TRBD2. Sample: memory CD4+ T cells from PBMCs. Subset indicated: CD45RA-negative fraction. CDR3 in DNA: TGTGCCAGCAGTCCGCCACCACTAGCGGGTGGCACAGATACGCAGTATTTT. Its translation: CASSPPPLAGGTDTQYF.